A selection of T cell receptor beta chains follows, all from one sample in a study of graft-versus-host responses after intestinal transplantation. The repertoire was sequenced with immunoSEQ multiplex PCR; TCRdb's copy has only in-frame clones and lacks some. The table records about 88,000 clones, less than 95% of them present only once. Antigens for these TCRs are unknown. The sequencing used unstimulated CD4+ T cells sorted from spleen or lymph node cells, collected before transplant. The receptor set was obtained from a human donor who was the organ donor for an intestinal transplant. Both conserved end residues are trimmed from each CDR3.

V: TRBV6-5
J: TRBJ2-3
CDR3: ASSLGLAGAPDTQY

V: TRBV13
J: TRBJ1-1
CDR3: ASSPPLRSPGTEAF

V: TRBV19
J: TRBJ1-5
CDR3: ATHPIDRPSQPQH

V: TRBV5-6
J: TRBJ2-1
CDR3: ASSSTGTSENEQF

V: TRBV11-2
J: TRBJ1-4
CDR3: ASESTGAGEKLF

V: TRBV5-1
J: TRBJ1-1
CDR3: ASSLGLNTEAF

V: TRBV29-1
J: TRBJ2-3
CDR3: SVTIYRGRTDTQY

V: TRBV18
J: TRBJ1-2
CDR3: ASSVDRGGYGYT

V: TRBV30
J: TRBJ1-4
CDR3: AWTGANEKLF

V: TRBV30
J: TRBJ2-3
CDR3: AWSKTTVLAGGGDTQY

V: TRBV9
J: TRBJ1-2
CDR3: ASSPHLGETGLYGYT

V: TRBV7-3
J: TRBJ1-1
CDR3: ASSVQGGITEAF

V: TRBV28
J: TRBJ1-5
CDR3: ASSLRGSNQPQH

V: TRBV5-8
J: TRBJ1-1
CDR3: ASSLRSQGARAF

V: TRBV30
J: TRBJ2-7
CDR3: AWSAMGGYEQY

V: TRBV11-2
J: TRBJ2-7
CDR3: ASSLSDRAFYEQY

V: TRBV27
J: TRBJ2-3
CDR3: ASSPVRPTDTQY

V: TRBV5-6
J: TRBJ1-1
CDR3: ASSLGRWRVTEAF

V: TRBV6-5
J: TRBJ2-7
CDR3: ASSMLDLSYEQY

V: TRBV30
J: TRBJ2-7
CDR3: AWSVQWVVSGIPSYEQY

V: TRBV13
J: TRBJ2-1
CDR3: ASSLGLRGLGRGYNEQF

V: TRBV6-1
J: TRBJ1-3
CDR3: ASSEALRGTGGRRTIY

V: TRBV5-1
J: TRBJ2-3
CDR3: ASSLNPSGGSTDTQY

V: TRBV5-1
J: TRBJ2-5
CDR3: ASSLATGQETQY

V: TRBV2
J: TRBJ2-7
CDR3: ASRPGLFPYEQY

V: TRBV5-1
J: TRBJ1-5
CDR3: ASSLWGGLEQPQH

V: TRBV6-6
J: TRBJ1-5
CDR3: ASGTENQPQH

V: TRBV19
J: TRBJ2-2
CDR3: ASSTRLPTRLGWSTGELF

V: TRBV4-1
J: TRBJ2-7
CDR3: ASSQDLPGTRYEQY

V: TRBV11-2
J: TRBJ1-5
CDR3: ASSLGGQGGNQPQH

V: TRBV9
J: TRBJ2-3
CDR3: ASSVGRSTDTQY

V: TRBV27
J: TRBJ1-1
CDR3: ASSLIARGTEAF

V: TRBV30
J: TRBJ2-5
CDR3: AWGQLQETQY

V: TRBV11-2
J: TRBJ1-1
CDR3: ASSLQGQGLGRNTEAF

V: TRBV21-1
J: TRBJ1-1
CDR3: ASSPRSTGPNTEAF

V: TRBV29-1
J: TRBJ1-6
CDR3: SASGTGLNSPLH

V: TRBV11-2
J: TRBJ2-4
CDR3: ASSLGQLNIQY

V: TRBV11-1
J: TRBJ2-7
CDR3: ASSLFPGGVYEQY

V: TRBV28
J: TRBJ2-7
CDR3: ASSLVIAGGYEQY

V: TRBV30
J: TRBJ1-1
CDR3: AWKTWEDTEAF

V: TRBV19
J: TRBJ2-3
CDR3: ASSIGRGRTDTQY

V: TRBV10-1
J: TRBJ1-2
CDR3: ASSEYRVYGYT

V: TRBV5-1
J: TRBJ1-1
CDR3: ASSFRDTPTF

V: TRBV7-9
J: TRBJ2-7
CDR3: ASSFSHYVSETGLEQY

V: TRBV18
J: TRBJ2-5
CDR3: ASSPRALETQY

V: TRBV14
J: TRBJ1-6
CDR3: ASSQDRRTGSYNSPLH

V: TRBV2
J: TRBJ2-2
CDR3: ATGQGDTGELF

V: TRBV6-6
J: TRBJ1-1
CDR3: ASSYREEFIAF

V: TRBV2
J: TRBJ1-2
CDR3: ASSTYQAS

V: TRBV30
J: TRBJ1-4
CDR3: AWSVRGGVEKLF

V: TRBV2
J: TRBJ1-4
CDR3: ASNTGTAFEKLF